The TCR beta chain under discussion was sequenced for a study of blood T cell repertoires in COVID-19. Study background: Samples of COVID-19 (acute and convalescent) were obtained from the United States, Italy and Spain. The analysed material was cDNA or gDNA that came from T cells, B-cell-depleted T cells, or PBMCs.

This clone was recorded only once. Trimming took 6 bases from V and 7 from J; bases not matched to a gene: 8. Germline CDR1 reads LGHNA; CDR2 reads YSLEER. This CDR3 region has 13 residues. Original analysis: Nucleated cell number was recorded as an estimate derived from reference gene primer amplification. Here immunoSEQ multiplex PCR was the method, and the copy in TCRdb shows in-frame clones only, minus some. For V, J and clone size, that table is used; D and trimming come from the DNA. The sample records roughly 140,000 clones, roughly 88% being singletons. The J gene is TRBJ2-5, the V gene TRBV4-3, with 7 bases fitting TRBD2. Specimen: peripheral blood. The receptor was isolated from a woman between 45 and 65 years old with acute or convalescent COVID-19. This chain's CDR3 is CASRGLSLTTQYF. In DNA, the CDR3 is TGCGCCAGCAGGGGACTATCACTAACGACCCAGTACTTC.